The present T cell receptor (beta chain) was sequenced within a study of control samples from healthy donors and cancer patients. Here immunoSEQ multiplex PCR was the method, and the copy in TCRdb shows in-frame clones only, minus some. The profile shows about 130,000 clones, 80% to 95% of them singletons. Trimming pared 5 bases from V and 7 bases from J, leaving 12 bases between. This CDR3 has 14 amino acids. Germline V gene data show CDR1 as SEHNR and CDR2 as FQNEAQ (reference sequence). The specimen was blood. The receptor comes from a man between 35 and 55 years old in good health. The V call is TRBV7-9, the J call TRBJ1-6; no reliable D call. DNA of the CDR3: TGTGCCAGCAGCCTCGACCCGTGGAATTCACCCCTCCACTTT. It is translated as CASSLDPWNSPLHF.